This T cell receptor (beta chain) was sequenced during a study of T cell responses to AZD1222 COVID-19 vaccine. Data came from immunoSEQ multiplex PCR; TCRdb stores just in-frame clones and leaves some out. The sample records some 140,000 clones, over 85% being singletons. Losses at the gene ends were 7 bases for V and 8 bases for J; bases not matched to a gene: 15. The CDR3 is 14 residues long. Looked up from germline, CDR1 is SQVTM and CDR2 is ANQGSEA. General study results and limits: It was only after the peak T cell response that any repertoires were sampled.

About this clone: Its matching antigen is unknown.

The TCR originated in an adult in good health. The sample consisted of peripheral blood, taken on day 0 of AZD1222 vaccination. V and J are TRBV29-1 and TRBJ1-2; TRBD1 agrees at 8 bases. DNA of the CDR3: TGCAGCGCAGAGGACAGGGTGGGGATTTACGGCTACACCTTC. It encodes CSAEDRVGIYGYTF.